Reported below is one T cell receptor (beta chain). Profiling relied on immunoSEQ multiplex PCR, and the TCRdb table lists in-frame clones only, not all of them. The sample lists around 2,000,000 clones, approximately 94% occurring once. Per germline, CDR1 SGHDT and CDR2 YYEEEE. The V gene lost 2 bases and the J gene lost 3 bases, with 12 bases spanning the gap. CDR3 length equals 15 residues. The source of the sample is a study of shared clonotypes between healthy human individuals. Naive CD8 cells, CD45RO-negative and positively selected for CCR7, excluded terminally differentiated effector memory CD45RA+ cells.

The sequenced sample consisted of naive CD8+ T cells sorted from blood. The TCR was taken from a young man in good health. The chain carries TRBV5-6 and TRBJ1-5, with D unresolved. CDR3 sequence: CASSLMLTDNQPQHF. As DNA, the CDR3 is TGTGCCAGCAGCTTAATGCTTACCGACAATCAGCCCCAGCATTTT.